The 17 T cell receptor beta chains below all came from one sample that was sequenced in a study of graft-versus-host responses after intestinal transplantation. Their antigens are not known. Sequenced by immunoSEQ multiplex PCR; TCRdb stores in-frame clones only, minus some. The repertoire has over 80,000 clones, roughly 91% of them found once; the top ten carry more than 0.15%. The sample here was unstimulated CD4+ T cells sorted from spleen or lymph node cells, taken before transplant. These receptor sequences come from a human donor who was the organ donor for an intestinal transplant.

The chain has TRBV4-2 and TRBJ1-1, with no clear D. Germline lookup yields CDR1 LGHNA and CDR2 YNFKEQ. V lost 3 bases and J 4 bases, leaving 12 bases between the germline ends. The CDR3 has 14 amino acids. The CDR3 protein is CASSQYPSGTEAFF. CDR3 bases: TGTGCCAGCAGCCAGTACCCGTCGGGCACTGAAGCTTTCTTT.

V gene TRBV6-1 combines with J gene TRBJ1-5; 7 bases are a match to TRBD1. V trimming: 6 bases; J trimming: 5 bases; junction bases outside the gene matches: 7. The germline gives CDR1 MNHNS, CDR2 SASEGT. This CDR3 spans 14 amino acids. The DNA of the CDR3 is TGTGCCAGCAGCAGACAGGGATTATATCAGCCCCAGCATTTT. Encoded protein: CASSRQGLYQPQHF.

Concerning this clone: This is likely a read error, given that the CDR3 carries no conserved phenylalanine or tryptophan at its end. The chain links TRBV9 to TRBJ2-7; maybe TRBD2 (6 bases). Trimming shortened V by 4 bases and J by 2 bases, and 10 bases separated the two germline ends. This CDR3 contains 13 residues. Germline V CDR1 and CDR2: SGDLS, YYNGEE. In DNA, the CDR3 is TGTGCCAGCAGCCGGGACTTACCCTACGAGCAGTACCTC. It specifies CASSRDLPYEQYL.

This clone was seen more than once but under ten times. The chain joins TRBV18 to TRBJ1-2, with a possible D match to TRBD1 (6 bases). The CDR3 loop spans 19 amino acids. Trimming shortened V by 2 bases and J by 8 bases, and 30 bases separated the two germline ends. Germline V gives CDR1 KGHSH, CDR2 LQKENI. The CDR3 here is CASSPKHGETQGSAGGYTF. The CDR3 DNA is TGTGCCAGCTCACCAAAGCATGGCGAAACACAGGGCAGTGCCGGGGGCTACACCTTC. Full variable domain (outside the CDR3, taken from reference TRBV18 and TRBJ1-2): NAGVMQNPRHLVRRRGQEARLRCSPMKGHSHVYWYRQLPEEGLKFMVYLQKENIIDESGMPKERFSAEFPKEGPSILRIQQVVRGDSAAYFCASSPKHGETQGSAGGYTFGSGTRLTVV.

V usage is TRBV6-5 and J usage is TRBJ1-2; weak D call: TRBD1 (6 bases). Germline V gene data show CDR1 as MNHEY and CDR2 as SVGAGI. The CDR3 runs 13 residues. Trimming cost V 11 bases and J 8 bases, with 21 bases left between them. CDR3 sequence: CASKQGFSGGYTF. CDR3 sequence (DNA): TGTGCCTCAAAACAGGGATTTAGTGGAGGCTACACCTTC.

The chain couples TRBV5-4 to TRBJ2-3; 8 bases agree with TRBD2. CDR1 SGHNT and CDR2 YYREEE come from the germline V gene (reference sequence). The CDR3 runs to 15 residues. Trimming removed 4 bases from V and 1 base from J; junction bases left unmatched: 5. Written as DNA, the CDR3 is TGTGCCAGCAGCCCGGCGGGGGGCGGCACAGATACGCAGTATTTT. It codes for CASSPAGGGTDTQYF.

The chain links TRBV6-1 to TRBJ1-1; 7 bases align to TRBD1. This CDR3 has 15 amino acids. Germline V gene sequence: CDR1 MNHNS, CDR2 SASEGT. V lost 2 bases, J lost 0 bases, and 3 bases stayed unmatched. CDR3 in amino acids: CASSERTGVNTEAFF. The CDR3 coding sequence is TGTGCCAGCAGTGAACGGACAGGCGTGAACACTGAAGCTTTCTTT.

This clone appeared once. V usage is TRBV21-1 and J usage is TRBJ2-2; no check of the table's D call, TRBD1, against the DNA was made. TRBV21-1 is shown as a pseudogene. The CDR3 runs to 11 residues. For the CDR3, the DNA is TGTGCCAGGGGGCCGACCGGGGAGCTGTTTTTT. Its protein is CARGPTGELFF.

The gene calls are TRBV4-2 and TRBJ1-5, with D perhaps matching TRBD1 (6 bases). Germline V gene data show CDR1 as LGHNA and CDR2 as YNFKEQ. V was trimmed by 1 base and J by 3 bases, leaving 7 bases between them. This CDR3 comprises 14 residues. The CDR3 sequence: CASSQGQANQPQHF. The CDR3, as DNA: TGTGCCAGCAGCCAAGGACAGGCCAATCAGCCCCAGCATTTT.

The gene calls are TRBV5-8 and TRBJ1-2; D call uncertain. V was clipped by 4 bases and J by 5 bases, with 15 bases between them. The germline CDR1 and CDR2 sequences are SGHTS and YDEGEE. The CDR3 is 14 residues long. In nucleotides, the CDR3 is TGTGCCAGCAGCCCCTACCAGGAGGGATATGGCTACACCTTC. Its protein product is CASSPYQEGYGYTF.

The chain recombines TRBV6-1 with TRBJ1-2, with D possibly matching TRBD1 (6 bases). Trimming took 11 bases from V and 4 from J, leaving 17 bases between them. The CDR3 contains 13 residues. CDR1 and CDR2 (germline): MNHNS, SASEGT. This CDR3 reads CAGDRGAGYGYTF. CDR3 nucleotides: TGTGCCGGGGACCGGGGGGCCGGCTATGGCTACACCTTC.

The CDR3 sequence is CASSADRVRGYTF. CDR3 DNA: TGTGCCAGCAGCGCGGACAGGGTTAGGGGCTACACCTTC. V is TRBV6-1 and J is TRBJ1-2, with 8 bases matching TRBD1. Germline values: CDR1 MNHNS, CDR2 SASEGT. The CDR3 runs to 13 residues. V was pared by 6 bases and J by 8 bases, with 8 bases of the junction left unmatched.

J is TRBJ1-2 and V is TRBV6-5; 8 nucleotides align to TRBD1. The germline CDR1 and CDR2 sequences are MNHEY and SVGAGI. This CDR3 is 14 amino acids long. Unmatched junction bases numbered 9, after V lost 6 bases and J lost 6 bases. CDR3 in amino acids: CASRTDRGSNGYTF. CDR3 nucleotide sequence: TGTGCCAGCAGAACTGACAGGGGCTCGAATGGCTACACCTTC.

The chain is built from TRBV5-1 and TRBJ1-1, with TRBD1 matching 8 bases. The CDR3 is 14 amino acids. Germline trimming cut 4 bases from V and 1 base from J; bases unmatched to any gene: 3. Per germline, CDR1 SGHRS and CDR2 YFSETQ. CDR3 amino acids: CASSPGTGNTEAFF. CDR3 bases: TGCGCCAGCAGCCCCGGGACAGGGAACACTGAAGCTTTCTTT.

The chain uses TRBV11-2 and TRBJ2-5; the D gene is possibly TRBD2 (5 bases). V shed 3 bases and J shed 7 bases, with 9 bases lying between them. CDR1 is SGHAT and CDR2 is FQNNGV in the germline V gene. CDR3 length: 12 residues. The CDR3 DNA sequence: TGTGCCAGCAGCTTTCGAGGGTCGACCCAGTACTTC. Its translation is CASSFRGSTQYF.

The chain links TRBV6-1 to TRBJ2-7, with TRBD1 as a possible D gene (5 bases). The CDR3 has 13 amino acids. CDR1 is MNHNS and CDR2 is SASEGT in the germline V gene. Between the trimmed V and J ends, which lost 6 bases and 6 bases, there was a span of 15 bases. The CDR3: CASRPLARAEQYF. In DNA form, the CDR3 reads TGTGCCAGCAGACCGCTCGCCAGGGCCGAGCAGTACTTC.

The chain is built from TRBV7-3 and TRBJ2-3, with TRBD2 identical over 13 bases. CDR3 length: 16 residues. CDR1 SGHTA and CDR2 FQGTGA come from the germline V gene. V was pared by 4 bases and J by 1 base, with 2 bases of the junction left unmatched. The CDR3: CASSSGLAGGTDTQYF. The CDR3 DNA follows: TGTGCCAGCAGCTCAGGACTAGCGGGGGGCACAGATACGCAGTATTTT. The full variable domain, completed using reference TRBV7-3 and TRBJ2-3, is GAGVSQTPSNKVTEKGKYVELRCDPISGHTALYWYRQSLGQGPEFLIYFQGTGAADDSGLPNDRFFAVRPEGSVSTLKIQRTERGDSAVYLCASSSGLAGGTDTQYFGPGTRLTVL.